This T cell receptor beta chain was identified in a study of T cell responses to AZD1222 COVID-19 vaccine. Some clones are missing from TCRdb's copy, which holds only in-frame ones; the method was immunoSEQ multiplex PCR. The sample has 85,000 to 90,000 clones; approximately 89% are singletons. Findings and limits, study-wide: Seropositivity was recorded at baseline in only five to seven AZD1222 recipients. None of the repertoires were sampled until the peak T cell response had passed.

Concerning this clone: As yet, its antigen is unknown.

The receptor was isolated from an adult in good health. The input for sequencing was peripheral blood, taken on day 0 of AZD1222 vaccination.

CDR3 residues: CASSLDYEQYF. The CDR3 nucleotides read TGTGCCAGCAGTTTAGATTACGAGCAGTACTTC. The rearrangement uses TRBV12-3 or TRBV12-4 and TRBJ2-7; D is undetermined. This CDR3 spans 11 amino acids. Trimming pared 1 base from V and 4 bases from J, leaving 2 bases between.